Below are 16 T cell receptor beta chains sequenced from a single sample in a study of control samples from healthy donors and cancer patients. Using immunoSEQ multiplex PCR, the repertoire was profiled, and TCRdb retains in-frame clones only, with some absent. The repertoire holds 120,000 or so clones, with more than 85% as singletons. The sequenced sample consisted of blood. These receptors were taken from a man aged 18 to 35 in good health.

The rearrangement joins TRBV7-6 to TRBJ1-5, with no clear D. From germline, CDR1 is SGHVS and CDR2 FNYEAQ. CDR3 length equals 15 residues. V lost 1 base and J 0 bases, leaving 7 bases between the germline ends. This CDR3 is CASSLEGYSNQPQHF. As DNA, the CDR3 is TGTGCCAGCAGCTTAGAAGGGTATAGCAATCAGCCCCAGCATTTT.

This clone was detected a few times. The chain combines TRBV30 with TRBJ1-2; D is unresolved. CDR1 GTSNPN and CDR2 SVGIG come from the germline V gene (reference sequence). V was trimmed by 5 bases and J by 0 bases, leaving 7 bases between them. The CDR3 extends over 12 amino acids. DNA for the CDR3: TGTGCCTGGGAGGCAGCTAACTATGGCTACACCTTC. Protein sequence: CAWEAANYGYTF.

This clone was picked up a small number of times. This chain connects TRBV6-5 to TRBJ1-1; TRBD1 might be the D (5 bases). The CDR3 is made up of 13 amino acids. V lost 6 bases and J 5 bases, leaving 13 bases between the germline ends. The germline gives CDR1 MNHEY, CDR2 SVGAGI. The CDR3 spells CASRGGDRTEAFF. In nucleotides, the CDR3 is TGTGCCAGCAGGGGGGGGGACCGGACTGAAGCTTTCTTT.

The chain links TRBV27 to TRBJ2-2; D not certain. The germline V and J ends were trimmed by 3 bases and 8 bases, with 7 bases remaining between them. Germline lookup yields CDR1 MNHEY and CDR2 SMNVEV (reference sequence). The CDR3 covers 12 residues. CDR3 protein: CASSLGSGELFF. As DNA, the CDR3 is TGTGCCAGCAGTTTGGGGTCTGGGGAGCTGTTTTTT.

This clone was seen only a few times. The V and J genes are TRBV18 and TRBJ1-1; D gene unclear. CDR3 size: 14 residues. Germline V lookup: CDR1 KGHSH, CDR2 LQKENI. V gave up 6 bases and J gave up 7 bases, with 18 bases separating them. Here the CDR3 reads CASSPGLSRGEAFF. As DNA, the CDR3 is TGTGCCAGCTCCCCGGGTCTCTCAAGAGGTGAAGCTTTCTTT.

The CDR3 DNA sequence: TGTGCCAGCAGTTACTCGGATAGGGGGGTTGGGTACGAGCAGTACTTC. Translating gives CASSYSDRGVGYEQYF. The chain uses TRBV6-5 and TRBJ2-7; D tentatively fits TRBD1 or TRBD2 (6 bases each). V lost 0 bases, J lost 4 bases, and 16 bases lay in between. This CDR3 is built from 16 residues. Germline CDR1 and CDR2: MNHEY and SVGAGI.

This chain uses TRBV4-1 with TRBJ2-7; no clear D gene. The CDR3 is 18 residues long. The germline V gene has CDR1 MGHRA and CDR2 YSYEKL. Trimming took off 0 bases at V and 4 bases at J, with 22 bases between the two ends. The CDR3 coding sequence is TGCGCCAGCAGCCAAGATCGTCCCGCTGTACTTTACAAATACGAGCAGTACTTC. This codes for CASSQDRPAVLYKYEQYF.

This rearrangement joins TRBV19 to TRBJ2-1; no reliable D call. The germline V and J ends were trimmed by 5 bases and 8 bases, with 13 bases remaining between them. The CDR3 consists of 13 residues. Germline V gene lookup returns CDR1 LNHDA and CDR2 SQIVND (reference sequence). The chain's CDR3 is CASSPLLADEQFF. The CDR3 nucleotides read TGTGCCAGTAGTCCCCTATTGGCGGATGAGCAGTTCTTC.

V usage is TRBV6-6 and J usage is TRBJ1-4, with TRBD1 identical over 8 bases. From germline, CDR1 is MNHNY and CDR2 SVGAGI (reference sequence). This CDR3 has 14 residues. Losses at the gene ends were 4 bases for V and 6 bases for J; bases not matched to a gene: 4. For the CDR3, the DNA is TGTGCCAGCAGTTTCCAGGGGGCCGATGAAAAACTGTTTTTT. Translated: CASSFQGADEKLFF.

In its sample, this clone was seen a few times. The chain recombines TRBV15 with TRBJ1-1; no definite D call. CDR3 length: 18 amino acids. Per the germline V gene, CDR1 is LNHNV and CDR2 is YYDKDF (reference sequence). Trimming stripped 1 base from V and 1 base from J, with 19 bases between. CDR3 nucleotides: TGTGCCACCAGCAGAGCAATACCCGTGGGGAGCCAGAACACTGAAGCTTTCTTT. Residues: CATSRAIPVGSQNTEAFF. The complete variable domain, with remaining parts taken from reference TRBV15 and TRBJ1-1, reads DAMVIQNPRYQVTQFGKPVTLSCSQTLNHNVMYWYQQKSSQAPKLLFHYYDKDFNNEADTPDNFQSRRPNTSFCFLDIRSPGLGDTAMYLCATSRAIPVGSQNTEAFFGQGTRLTVV.

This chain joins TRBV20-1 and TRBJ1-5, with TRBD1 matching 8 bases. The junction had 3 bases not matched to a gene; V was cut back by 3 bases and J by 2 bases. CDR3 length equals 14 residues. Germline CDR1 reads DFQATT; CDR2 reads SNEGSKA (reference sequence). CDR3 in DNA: TGCAGTGCTAGTATACAGGGGGGCAATCAGCCCCAGCATTTT. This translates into CSASIQGGNQPQHF.

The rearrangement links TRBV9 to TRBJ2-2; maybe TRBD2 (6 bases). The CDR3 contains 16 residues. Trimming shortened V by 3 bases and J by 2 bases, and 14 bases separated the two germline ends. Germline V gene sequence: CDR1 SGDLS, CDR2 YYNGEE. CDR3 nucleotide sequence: TGTGCCAGCAGCGGTGCTAGCGTGGTTAACACCGGGGAGCTGTTTTTT. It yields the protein CASSGASVVNTGELFF.

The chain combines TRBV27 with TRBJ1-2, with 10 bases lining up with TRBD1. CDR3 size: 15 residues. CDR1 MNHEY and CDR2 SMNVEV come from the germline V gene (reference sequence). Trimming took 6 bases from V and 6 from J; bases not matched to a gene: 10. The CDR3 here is CASSPRQGASNGYTF. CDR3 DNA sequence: TGTGCCAGCAGCCCGAGACAGGGGGCGTCTAATGGCTACACCTTC.

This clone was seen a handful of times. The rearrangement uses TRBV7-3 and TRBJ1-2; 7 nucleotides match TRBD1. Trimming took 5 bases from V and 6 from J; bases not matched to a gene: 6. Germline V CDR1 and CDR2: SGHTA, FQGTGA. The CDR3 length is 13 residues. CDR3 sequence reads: CASSLDRVHGYTF. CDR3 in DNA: TGTGCCAGCAGCCTCGACAGGGTACATGGCTACACCTTC. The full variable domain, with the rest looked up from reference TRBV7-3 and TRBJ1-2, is GAGVSQTPSNKVTEKGKYVELRCDPISGHTALYWYRQSLGQGPEFLIYFQGTGAADDSGLPNDRFFAVRPEGSVSTLKIQRTERGDSAVYLCASSLDRVHGYTFGSGTRLTVV.

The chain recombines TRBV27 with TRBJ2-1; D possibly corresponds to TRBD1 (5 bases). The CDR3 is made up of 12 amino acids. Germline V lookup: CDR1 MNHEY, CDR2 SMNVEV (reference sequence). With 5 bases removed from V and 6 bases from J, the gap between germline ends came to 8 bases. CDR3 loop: CASSRQINEQFF. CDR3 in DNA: TGTGCCAGCAGTCGACAGATCAATGAGCAGTTCTTC.

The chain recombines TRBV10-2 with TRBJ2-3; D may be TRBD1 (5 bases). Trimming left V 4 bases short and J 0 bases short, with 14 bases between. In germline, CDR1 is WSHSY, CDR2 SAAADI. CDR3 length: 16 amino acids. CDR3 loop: CASSATGMWSTDTQYF. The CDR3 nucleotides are TGCGCCAGCAGTGCCACAGGAATGTGGAGCACAGATACGCAGTATTTT.